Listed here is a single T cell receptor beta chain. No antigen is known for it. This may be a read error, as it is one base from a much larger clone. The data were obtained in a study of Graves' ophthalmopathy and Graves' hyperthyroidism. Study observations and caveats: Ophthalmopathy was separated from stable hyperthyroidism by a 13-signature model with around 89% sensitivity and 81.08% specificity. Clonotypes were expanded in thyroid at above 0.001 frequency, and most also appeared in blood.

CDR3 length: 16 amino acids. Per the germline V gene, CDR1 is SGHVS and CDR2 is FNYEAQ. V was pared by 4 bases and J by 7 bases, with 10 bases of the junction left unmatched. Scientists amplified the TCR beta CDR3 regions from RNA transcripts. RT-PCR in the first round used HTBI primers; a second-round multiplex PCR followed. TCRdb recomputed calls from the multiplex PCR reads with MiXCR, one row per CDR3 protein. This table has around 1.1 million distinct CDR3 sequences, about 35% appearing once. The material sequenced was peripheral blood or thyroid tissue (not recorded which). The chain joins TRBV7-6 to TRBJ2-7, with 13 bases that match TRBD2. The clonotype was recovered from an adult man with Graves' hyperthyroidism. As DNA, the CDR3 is TGTGCCAGCAGCTCAGACTGGACTAGCGGGGGTGTGGAGCAGTACTTC. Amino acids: CASSSDWTSGGVEQYF.